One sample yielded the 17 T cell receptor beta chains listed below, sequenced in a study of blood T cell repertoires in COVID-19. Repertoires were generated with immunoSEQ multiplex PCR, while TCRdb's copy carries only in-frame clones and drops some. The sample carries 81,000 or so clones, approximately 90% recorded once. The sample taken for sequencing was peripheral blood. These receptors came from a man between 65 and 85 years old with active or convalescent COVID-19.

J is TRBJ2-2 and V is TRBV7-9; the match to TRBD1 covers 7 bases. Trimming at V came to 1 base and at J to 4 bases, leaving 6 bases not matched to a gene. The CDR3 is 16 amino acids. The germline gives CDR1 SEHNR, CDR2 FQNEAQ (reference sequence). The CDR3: CASSLGDSPITGELFF. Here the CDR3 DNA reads TGTGCCAGCAGCTTAGGGGACAGCCCCATCACCGGGGAGCTGTTTTTT. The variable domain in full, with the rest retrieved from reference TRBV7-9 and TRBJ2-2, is DTGVSQNPRHKITKRGQNVTFRCDPISEHNRLYWYRQTLGQGPEFLTYFQNEAQLEKSRLLSDRFSAERPKGSFSTLEIQRTEQGDSAMYLCASSLGDSPITGELFFGEGSRLTVL.

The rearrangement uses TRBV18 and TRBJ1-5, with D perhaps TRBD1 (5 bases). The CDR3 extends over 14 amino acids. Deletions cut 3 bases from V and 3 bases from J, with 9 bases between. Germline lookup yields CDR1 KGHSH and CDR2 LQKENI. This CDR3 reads CASSPGGANQPQHF. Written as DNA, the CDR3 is TGTGCCAGCTCACCGGGGGGAGCCAATCAGCCCCAGCATTTT.

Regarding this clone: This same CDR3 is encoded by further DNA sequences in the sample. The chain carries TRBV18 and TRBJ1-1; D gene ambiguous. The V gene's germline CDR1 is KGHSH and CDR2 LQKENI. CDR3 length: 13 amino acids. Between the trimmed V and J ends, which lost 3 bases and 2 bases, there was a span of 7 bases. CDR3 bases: TGTGCCAGCTCACCCGGGTTAAACACTGAAGCTTTCTTT. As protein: CASSPGLNTEAFF. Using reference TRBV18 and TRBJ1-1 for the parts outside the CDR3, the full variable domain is NAGVMQNPRHLVRRRGQEARLRCSPMKGHSHVYWYRQLPEEGLKFMVYLQKENIIDESGMPKERFSAEFPKEGPSILRIQQVVRGDSAAYFCASSPGLNTEAFFGQGTRLTVV.

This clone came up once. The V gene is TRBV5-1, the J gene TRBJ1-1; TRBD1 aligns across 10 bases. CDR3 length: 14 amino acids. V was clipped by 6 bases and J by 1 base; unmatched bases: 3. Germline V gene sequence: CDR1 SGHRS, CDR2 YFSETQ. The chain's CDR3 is CASKGQGSNTEAFF. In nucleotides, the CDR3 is TGCGCCAGCAAGGGACAGGGGTCGAACACTGAAGCTTTCTTT. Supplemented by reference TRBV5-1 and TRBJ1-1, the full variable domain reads KAGVTQTPRYLIKTRGQQVTLSCSPISGHRSVSWYQQTPGQGLQFLFEYFSETQRNKGNFPGRFSGRQFSNSRSEMNVSTLELGDSALYLCASKGQGSNTEAFFGQGTRLTVV.

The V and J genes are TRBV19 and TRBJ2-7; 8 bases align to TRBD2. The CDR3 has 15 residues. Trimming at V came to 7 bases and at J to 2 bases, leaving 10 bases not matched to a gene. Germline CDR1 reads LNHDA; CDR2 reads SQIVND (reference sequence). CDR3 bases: TGTGCCAGTAAAGTCTCCGGGGGGGGAACCTACGAGCAGTACTTC. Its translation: CASKVSGGGTYEQYF.

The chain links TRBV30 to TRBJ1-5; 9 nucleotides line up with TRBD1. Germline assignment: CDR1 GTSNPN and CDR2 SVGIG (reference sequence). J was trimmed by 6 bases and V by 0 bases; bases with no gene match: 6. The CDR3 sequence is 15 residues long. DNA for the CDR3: TGTGCCTGGAGTGTACTGGGACAGGGATCTCAGCCCCAGCATTTT. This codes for CAWSVLGQGSQPQHF.

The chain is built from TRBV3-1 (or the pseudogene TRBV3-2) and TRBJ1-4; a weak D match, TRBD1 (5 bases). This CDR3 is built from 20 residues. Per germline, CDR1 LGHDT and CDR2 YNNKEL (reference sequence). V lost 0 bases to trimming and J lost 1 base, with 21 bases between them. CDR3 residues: CASSQEKGEGSGETNEKLFF. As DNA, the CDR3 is TGTGCCAGCAGCCAAGAAAAAGGGGAAGGGTCGGGCGAAACTAATGAAAAACTGTTTTTT.

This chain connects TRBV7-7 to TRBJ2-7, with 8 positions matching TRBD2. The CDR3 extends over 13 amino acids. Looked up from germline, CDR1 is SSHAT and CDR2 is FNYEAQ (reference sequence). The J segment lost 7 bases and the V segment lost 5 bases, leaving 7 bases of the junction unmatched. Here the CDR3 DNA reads TGTGCCAGCAGCCCCGGGGGGGCGGGGGAGCAGTACTTC. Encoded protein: CASSPGGAGEQYF.

The CDR3 region is CASSSLSDRPYEQYF. In DNA form, the CDR3 reads TGCGCCAGCAGCTCTTTATCGGACAGGCCGTACGAGCAGTACTTC. The V and J genes are TRBV5-1 and TRBJ2-7; 7 bases align to TRBD1. The V gene's germline CDR1 is SGHRS and CDR2 YFSETQ. CDR3 length equals 15 residues. After removal of 3 bases from V and 4 bases from J, the junction contained 10 bases not matched to a gene.

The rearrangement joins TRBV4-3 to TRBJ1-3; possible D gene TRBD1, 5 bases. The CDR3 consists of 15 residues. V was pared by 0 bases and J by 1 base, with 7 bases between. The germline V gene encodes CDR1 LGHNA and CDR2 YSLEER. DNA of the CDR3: TGCGCCAGCAGCCAAGATCCAGGGTCTGGAAACACCATATATTTT. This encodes CASSQDPGSGNTIYF.

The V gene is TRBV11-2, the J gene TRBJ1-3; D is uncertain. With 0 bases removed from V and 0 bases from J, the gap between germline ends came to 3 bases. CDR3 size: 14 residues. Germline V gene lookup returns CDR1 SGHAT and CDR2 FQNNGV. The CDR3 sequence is CASSLERSGNTIYF. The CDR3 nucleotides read TGTGCCAGCAGCTTAGAGCGCTCTGGAAACACCATATATTTT. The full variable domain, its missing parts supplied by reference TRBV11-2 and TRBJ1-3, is EAGVAQSPRYKIIEKRQSVAFWCNPISGHATLYWYQQILGQGPKLLIQFQNNGVVDDSQLPKDRFSAERLKGVDSTLKIQPAKLEDSAVYLCASSLERSGNTIYFGEGSWLTVV.

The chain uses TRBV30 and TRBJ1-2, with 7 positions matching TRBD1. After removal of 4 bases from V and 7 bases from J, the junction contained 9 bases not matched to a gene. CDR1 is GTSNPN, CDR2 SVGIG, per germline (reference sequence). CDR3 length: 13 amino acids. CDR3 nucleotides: TGTGCCTGGAAAGACAGGGCCGTCGGTGGCTACACCTTC. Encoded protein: CAWKDRAVGGYTF. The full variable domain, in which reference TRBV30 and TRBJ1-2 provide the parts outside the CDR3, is SQTIHQWPATLVQPVGSPLSLECTVEGTSNPNLYWYRQAAGRGLQLLFYSVGIGQISSEVPQNLSASRPQDRQFILSSKKLLLSDSGFYLCAWKDRAVGGYTFGSGTRLTVV.

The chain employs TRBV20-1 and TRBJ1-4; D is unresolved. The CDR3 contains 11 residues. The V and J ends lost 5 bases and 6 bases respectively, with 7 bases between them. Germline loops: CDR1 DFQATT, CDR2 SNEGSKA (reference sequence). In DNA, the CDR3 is TGCAGTGCTCCCCGGGATGAAAAACTGTTTTTT. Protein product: CSAPRDEKLFF.

The CDR3 region has the DNA TGTGCCAGCAGTCTTCAGGGGGTGAATCAGCCCCAGCATTTT. Residues: CASSLQGVNQPQHF. V is TRBV7-2 and J is TRBJ1-5; 7 positions agree with TRBD1. The germline V gene has CDR1 SGHTA and CDR2 FQGNSA. This CDR3 region has 14 residues. V was clipped by 6 bases and J by 4 bases; unmatched bases: 6. The full variable domain, rest sourced from reference TRBV7-2 and TRBJ1-5, is GAGVSQSPSNKVTEKGKDVELRCDPISGHTALYWYRQSLGQGLEFLIYFQGNSAPDKSGLPSDRFSAERTGGSVSTLTIQRTQQEDSAVYLCASSLQGVNQPQHFGDGTRLSIL.

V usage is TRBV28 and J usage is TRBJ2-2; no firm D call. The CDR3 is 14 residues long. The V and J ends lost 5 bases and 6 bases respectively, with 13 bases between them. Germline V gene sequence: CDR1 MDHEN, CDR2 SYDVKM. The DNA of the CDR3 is TGTGCCAGCAGTCCCCTTTTGTCCCCCGGGGAGCTGTTTTTT. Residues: CASSPLLSPGELFF.

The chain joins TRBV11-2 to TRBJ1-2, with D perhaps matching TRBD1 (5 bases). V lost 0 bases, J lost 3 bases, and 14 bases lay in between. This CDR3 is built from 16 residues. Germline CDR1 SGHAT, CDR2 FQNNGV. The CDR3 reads CASSLDQGGGYYGYTF. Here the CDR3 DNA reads TGTGCCAGCAGCTTAGATCAGGGAGGAGGGTACTATGGCTACACCTTC.

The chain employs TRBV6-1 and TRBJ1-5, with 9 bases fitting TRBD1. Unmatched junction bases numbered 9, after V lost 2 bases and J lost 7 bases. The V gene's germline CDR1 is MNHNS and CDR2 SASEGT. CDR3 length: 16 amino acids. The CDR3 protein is CASSERTQGATQPQHF. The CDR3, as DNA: TGTGCCAGCAGTGAAAGAACACAGGGGGCAACCCAGCCCCAGCATTTT.